These 10 T cell receptor beta chains share one sample of origin, sequenced in a study of blood T cells in healthy people across ages. Then a second PCR, running roughly 7 to 11 cycles, was carried out with a sample-barcoded 5' primer and a J-beta primer mix. Each CDR3 protein gets one entry after TCRdb re-called the 5' RACE reads with MiXCR. The sample holds 1,800,000 or so distinct CDR3 sequences, 35% to 50% seen once. Sequences were obtained from blood. The origin of the receptors is a human donor in good health.

The chain couples TRBV6-2 or TRBV6-3 to TRBJ2-3; possibly TRBD2 for D (5 bases). Germline loops: CDR1 MNHEY, CDR2 SVGEGT. The CDR3 loop spans 17 amino acids. Trimming removed 2 bases from V and 0 bases from J, with 15 bases in between. For the CDR3, the DNA is TGTGCCAGCAGTTACCCTTCTAGGGAGATTAGCACAGATACGCAGTATTTT. It encodes CASSYPSREISTDTQYF.

The V and J genes are TRBV27 and TRBJ2-1; tentatively, D is TRBD1 (6 bases). This CDR3 has 16 amino acids. Germline lookup yields CDR1 MNHEY and CDR2 SMNVEV (reference sequence). V dropped 1 base and J dropped 9 bases, with 19 bases sitting between them. The CDR3 spells CASSLFRGGKLSEQFF. The CDR3 DNA sequence: TGTGCCAGCAGTTTATTCAGAGGGGGTAAACTGAGTGAGCAGTTCTTC.

The chain uses TRBV7-2 and TRBJ1-5; 8 nucleotides align to TRBD1. Trimming took 5 bases from V and 0 from J; bases not matched to a gene: 6. Germline V lookup: CDR1 SGHTA, CDR2 FQGNSA. This CDR3 contains 16 residues. The CDR3 coding sequence is TGTGCCAGCAGCCACGCTGACAGGGGTAGCAATCAGCCCCAGCATTTT. This gives the protein CASSHADRGSNQPQHF.

The rearrangement links TRBV11-2 to TRBJ1-6; D unresolved. Germline V gene data show CDR1 as SGHAT and CDR2 as FQNNGV. The V gene lost 8 bases and the J gene lost 6 bases, with 8 bases spanning the gap. The CDR3 spans 12 residues. DNA of the CDR3: TGTGCCAGCCTTGGAGCTAATTCACCCCTCCACTTT. Residues: CASLGANSPLHF.

The rearrangement links TRBV3-1 to TRBJ2-3, with no clear D. The V and J ends lost 0 bases and 6 bases respectively, with 7 bases between them. CDR1 LGHDT and CDR2 YNNKEL come from the germline V gene (reference sequence). The CDR3 runs 13 residues. The chain's CDR3 is CASSQDMRDTQYF. Written as DNA, the CDR3 is TGTGCCAGCAGCCAAGATATGAGGGATACGCAGTATTTT.

This clonotype has a single count. The V and J genes are TRBV5-1 and TRBJ2-1; 8 bases map to TRBD2. Looked up from germline, CDR1 is SGHRS and CDR2 is YFSETQ. The CDR3 is 18 residues long. With 1 base clipped from V and 7 bases from J, the junction kept 16 bases outside the gene matches. The CDR3: CASSLTSGGGQDGNEQFF. CDR3 bases: TGCGCCAGCAGCTTGACTTCCGGCGGGGGGCAAGACGGGAATGAGCAGTTCTTC.

The CDR3 reads CASSLDGGLAQFF. The CDR3 nucleotides read TGTGCCAGCAGCTTAGATGGGGGGCTAGCTCAGTTCTTC. This chain connects TRBV7-2 to TRBJ2-1; the D gene could be TRBD1 or TRBD2 (6 bases each). With 1 base removed from V and 13 bases from J, the gap between germline ends came to 14 bases. Germline V gene sequence: CDR1 SGHTA, CDR2 FQGNSA. The CDR3 consists of 13 residues.

The chain joins TRBV12-3 or TRBV12-4 to TRBJ1-2; unclear D gene. The CDR3 sequence is 14 residues long. V was clipped by 3 bases and J by 2 bases, with 10 bases between them. CDR3 DNA sequence: TGTGCCAGCAGTTTGTATGCGGTGAACTATGGCTACACCTTC. This gives the protein CASSLYAVNYGYTF.

This chain uses TRBV20-1 with TRBJ2-1; TRBD2 matches at 11 bases. The CDR3 is 16 residues long. Trimming took 5 bases from V and 2 from J; bases not matched to a gene: 8. From germline, CDR1 is DFQATT and CDR2 SNEGSKA (reference sequence). For the CDR3, the DNA is TGCAGTGCTTCCTTGGTACTAGCGGGGGCCTACAATGAGCAGTTCTTC. Translating it yields CSASLVLAGAYNEQFF.

The J gene is TRBJ2-7, the V gene TRBV20-1; D is unresolved. Germline loops: CDR1 DFQATT, CDR2 SNEGSKA (reference sequence). This CDR3 is built from 16 residues. V gave up 0 bases and J gave up 0 bases, with 15 bases separating them. CDR3 amino acids: CSARDLKTSISYEQYF. CDR3 nucleotides: TGCAGTGCTAGAGACCTGAAGACATCCATCTCCTACGAGCAGTACTTC.